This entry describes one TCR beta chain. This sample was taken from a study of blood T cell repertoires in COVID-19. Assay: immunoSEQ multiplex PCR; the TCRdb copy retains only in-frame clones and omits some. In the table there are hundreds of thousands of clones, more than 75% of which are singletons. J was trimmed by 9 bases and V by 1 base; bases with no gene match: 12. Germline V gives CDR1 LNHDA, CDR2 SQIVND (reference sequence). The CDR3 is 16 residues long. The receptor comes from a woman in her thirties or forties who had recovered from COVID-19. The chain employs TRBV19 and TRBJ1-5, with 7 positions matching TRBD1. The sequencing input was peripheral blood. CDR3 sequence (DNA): TGTGCCAGTAGTATAGGCGAGGGGGCAGGGGGAAGGCCCCAGCATTTT. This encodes CASSIGEGAGGRPQHF.